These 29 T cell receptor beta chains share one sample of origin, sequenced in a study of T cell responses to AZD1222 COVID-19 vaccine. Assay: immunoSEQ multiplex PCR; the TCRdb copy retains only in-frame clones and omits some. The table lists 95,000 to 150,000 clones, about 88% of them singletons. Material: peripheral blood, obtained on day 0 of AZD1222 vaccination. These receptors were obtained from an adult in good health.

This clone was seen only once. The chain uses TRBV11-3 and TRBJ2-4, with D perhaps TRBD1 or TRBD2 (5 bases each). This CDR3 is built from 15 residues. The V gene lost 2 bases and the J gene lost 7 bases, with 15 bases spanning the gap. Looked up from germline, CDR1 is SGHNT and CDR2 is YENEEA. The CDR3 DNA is TGTGCCAGCAGCTTATCGGGGCAGGCCGGCAACATTCAGTACTTC. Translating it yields CASSLSGQAGNIQYF.

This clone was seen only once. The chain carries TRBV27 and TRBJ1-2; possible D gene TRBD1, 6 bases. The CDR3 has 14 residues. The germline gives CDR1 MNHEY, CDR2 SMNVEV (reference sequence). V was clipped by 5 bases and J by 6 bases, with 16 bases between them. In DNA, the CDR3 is TGTGCCAGCAGTAGCAGGGGAATCATAAATGGCTACACCTTC. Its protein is CASSSRGIINGYTF.

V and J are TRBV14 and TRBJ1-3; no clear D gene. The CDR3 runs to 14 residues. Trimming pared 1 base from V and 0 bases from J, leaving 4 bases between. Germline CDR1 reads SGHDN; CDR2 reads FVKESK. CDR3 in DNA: TGTGCCAGCAGCCAAGGTTACTCTGGAAACACCATATATTTT. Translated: CASSQGYSGNTIYF.

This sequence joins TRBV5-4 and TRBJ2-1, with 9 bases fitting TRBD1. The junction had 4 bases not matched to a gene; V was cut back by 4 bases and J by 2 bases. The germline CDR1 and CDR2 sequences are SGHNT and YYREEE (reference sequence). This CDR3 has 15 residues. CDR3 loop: CASSNRDRAYNEQFF. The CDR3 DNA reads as TGTGCCAGCAGCAACCGGGACAGGGCCTACAATGAGCAGTTCTTC.

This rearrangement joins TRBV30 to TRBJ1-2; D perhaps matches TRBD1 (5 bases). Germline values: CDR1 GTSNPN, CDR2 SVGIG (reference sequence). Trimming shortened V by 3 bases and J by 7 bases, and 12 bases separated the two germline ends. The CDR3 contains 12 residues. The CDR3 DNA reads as TGTGCCTGGAGCGGACAATCTTTTGGCTACACCTTC. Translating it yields CAWSGQSFGYTF.

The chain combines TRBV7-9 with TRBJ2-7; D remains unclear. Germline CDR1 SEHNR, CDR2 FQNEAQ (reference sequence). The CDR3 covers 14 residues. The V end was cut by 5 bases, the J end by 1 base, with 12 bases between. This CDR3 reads CASSPGRVSYEQYF. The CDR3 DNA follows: TGTGCCAGCAGCCCGGGTAGAGTTTCCTACGAGCAGTACTTC.

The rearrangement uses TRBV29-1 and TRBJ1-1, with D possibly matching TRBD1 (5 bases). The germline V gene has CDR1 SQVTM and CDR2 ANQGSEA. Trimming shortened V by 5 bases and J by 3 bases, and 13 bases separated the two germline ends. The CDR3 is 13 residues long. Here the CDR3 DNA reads TGCAGCGTTTCCAGACAGTTAGACACTGAAGCTTTCTTT. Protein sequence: CSVSRQLDTEAFF.

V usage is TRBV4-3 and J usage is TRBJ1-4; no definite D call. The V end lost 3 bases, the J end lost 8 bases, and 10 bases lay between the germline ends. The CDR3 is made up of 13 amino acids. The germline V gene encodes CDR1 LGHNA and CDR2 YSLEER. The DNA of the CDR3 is TGCGCCAGCAGCCAGGCCCTCCTGGAAAAACTGTTTTTT. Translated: CASSQALLEKLFF.

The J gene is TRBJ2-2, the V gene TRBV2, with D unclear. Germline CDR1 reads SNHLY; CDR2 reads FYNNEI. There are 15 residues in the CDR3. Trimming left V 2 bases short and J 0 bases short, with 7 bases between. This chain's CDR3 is CASSELRANTGELFF. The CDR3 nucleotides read TGTGCCAGCAGTGAACTCCGGGCGAACACCGGGGAGCTGTTTTTT.

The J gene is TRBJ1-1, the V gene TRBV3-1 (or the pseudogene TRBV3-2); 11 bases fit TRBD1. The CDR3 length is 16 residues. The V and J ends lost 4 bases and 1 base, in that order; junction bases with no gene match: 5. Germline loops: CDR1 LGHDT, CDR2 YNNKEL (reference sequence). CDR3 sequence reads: CASSLGTGGANTEAFF. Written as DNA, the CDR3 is TGTGCCAGCAGCCTAGGGACAGGGGGGGCGAACACTGAAGCTTTCTTT.

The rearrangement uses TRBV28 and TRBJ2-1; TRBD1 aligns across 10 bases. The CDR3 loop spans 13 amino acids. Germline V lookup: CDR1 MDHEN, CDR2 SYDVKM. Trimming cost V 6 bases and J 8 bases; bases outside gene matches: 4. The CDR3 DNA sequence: TGTGCCAGCAGGAACGGACAGGGGGATGAGCAGTTCTTC. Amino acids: CASRNGQGDEQFF.

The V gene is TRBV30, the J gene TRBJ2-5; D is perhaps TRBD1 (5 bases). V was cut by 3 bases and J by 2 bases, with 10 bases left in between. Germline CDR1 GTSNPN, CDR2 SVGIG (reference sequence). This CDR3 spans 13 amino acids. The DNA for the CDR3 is TGTGCCTGGAGGAAGACAGTTCAAGAGACCCAGTACTTC. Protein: CAWRKTVQETQYF.

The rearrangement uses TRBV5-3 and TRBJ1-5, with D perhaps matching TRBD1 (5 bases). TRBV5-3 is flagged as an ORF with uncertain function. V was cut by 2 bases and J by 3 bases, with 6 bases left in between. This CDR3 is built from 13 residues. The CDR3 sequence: CARSFGHNQPQHF. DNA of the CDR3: TGTGCCAGAAGCTTCGGACACAATCAGCCCCAGCATTTT.

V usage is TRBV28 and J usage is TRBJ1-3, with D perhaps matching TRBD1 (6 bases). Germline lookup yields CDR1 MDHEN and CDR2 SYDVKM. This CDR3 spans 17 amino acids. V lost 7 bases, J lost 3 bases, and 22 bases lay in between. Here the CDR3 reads CASNNELQGGLGNTIYF. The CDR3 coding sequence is TGTGCCAGCAATAACGAACTACAGGGTGGCCTTGGAAACACCATATATTTT.

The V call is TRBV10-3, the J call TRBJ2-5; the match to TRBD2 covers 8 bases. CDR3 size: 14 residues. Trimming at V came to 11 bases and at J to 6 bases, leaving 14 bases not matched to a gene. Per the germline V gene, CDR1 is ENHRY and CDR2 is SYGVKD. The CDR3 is CAVKTSASQQTQYF. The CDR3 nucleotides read TGTGCCGTCAAGACTAGCGCATCTCAACAGACCCAGTACTTC.

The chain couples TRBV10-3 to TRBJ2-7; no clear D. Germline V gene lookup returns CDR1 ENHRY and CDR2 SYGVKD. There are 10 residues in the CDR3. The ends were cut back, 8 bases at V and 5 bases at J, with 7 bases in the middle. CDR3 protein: CAIGKDEQYF. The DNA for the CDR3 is TGTGCCATCGGCAAGGACGAGCAGTACTTC.

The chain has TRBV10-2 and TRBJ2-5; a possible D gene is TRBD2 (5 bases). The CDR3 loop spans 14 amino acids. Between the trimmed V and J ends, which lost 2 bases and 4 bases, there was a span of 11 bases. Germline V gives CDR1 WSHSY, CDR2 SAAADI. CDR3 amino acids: CASSEVGNRETQYF. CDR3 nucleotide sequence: TGCGCCAGCAGTGAGGTCGGGAATCGAGAGACCCAGTACTTC.

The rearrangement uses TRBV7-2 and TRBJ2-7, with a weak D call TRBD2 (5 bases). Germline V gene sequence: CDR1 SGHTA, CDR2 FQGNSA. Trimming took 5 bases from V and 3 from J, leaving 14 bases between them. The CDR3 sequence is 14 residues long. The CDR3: CASSPRAGNYEQYF. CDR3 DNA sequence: TGTGCCAGCAGCCCCCGGGCGGGTAACTACGAGCAGTACTTC.

The CDR3 nucleotides are TGTGCCAGCAGTTTGGAGGACAGGGGGCCGGATGAAAAACTGTTTTTT. Its translation: CASSLEDRGPDEKLFF. The chain combines TRBV27 with TRBJ1-4; 11 bases are a match to TRBD1. There are 16 residues in the CDR3. CDR1 MNHEY and CDR2 SMNVEV come from the germline V gene (reference sequence). After removal of 3 bases from V and 6 bases from J, the junction contained 6 bases not matched to a gene.

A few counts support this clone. The CDR3 sequence: CASSERRDSAYNEQFF. The DNA of the CDR3 is TGTGCCAGCAGTGAACGCCGGGACAGCGCCTACAATGAGCAGTTCTTC. The V call is TRBV6-1, the J call TRBJ2-1, with 7 bases that match TRBD1. Germline lookup yields CDR1 MNHNS and CDR2 SASEGT. J gave up 2 bases and V 2 bases, and 6 bases lay outside the gene matches. The CDR3 runs to 16 residues.

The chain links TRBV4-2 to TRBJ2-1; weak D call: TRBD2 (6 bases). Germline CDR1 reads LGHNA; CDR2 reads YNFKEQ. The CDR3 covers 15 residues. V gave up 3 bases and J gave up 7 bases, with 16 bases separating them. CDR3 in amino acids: CASSQETTGGNEQFF. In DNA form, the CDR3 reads TGTGCCAGCAGCCAGGAGACAACCGGGGGTAATGAGCAGTTCTTC.

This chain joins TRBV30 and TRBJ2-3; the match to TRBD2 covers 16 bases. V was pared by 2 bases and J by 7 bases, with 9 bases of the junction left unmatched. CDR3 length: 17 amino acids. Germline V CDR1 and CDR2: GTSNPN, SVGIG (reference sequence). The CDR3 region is CAWSSPGLAGGPNTQYF. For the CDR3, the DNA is TGTGCCTGGAGTTCACCGGGACTAGCGGGAGGGCCAAATACGCAGTATTTT. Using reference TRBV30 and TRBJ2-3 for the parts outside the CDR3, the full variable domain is SQTIHQWPATLVQPVGSPLSLECTVEGTSNPNLYWYRQAAGRGLQLLFYSVGIGQISSEVPQNLSASRPQDRQFILSSKKLLLSDSGFYLCAWSSPGLAGGPNTQYFGPGTRLTVL.

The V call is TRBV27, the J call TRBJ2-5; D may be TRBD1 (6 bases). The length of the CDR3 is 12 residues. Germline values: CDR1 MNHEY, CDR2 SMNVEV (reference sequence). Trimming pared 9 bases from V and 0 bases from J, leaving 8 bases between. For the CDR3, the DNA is TGTGCCAGTCCAGGGGACCAAGAGACCCAGTACTTC. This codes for CASPGDQETQYF.

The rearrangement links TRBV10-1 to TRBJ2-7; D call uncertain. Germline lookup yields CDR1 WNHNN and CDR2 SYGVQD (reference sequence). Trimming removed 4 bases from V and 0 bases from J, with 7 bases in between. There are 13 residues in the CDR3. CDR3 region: CASSAQSSYEQYF. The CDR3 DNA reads TGCGCCAGCAGTGCACAGAGCTCCTACGAGCAGTACTTC.

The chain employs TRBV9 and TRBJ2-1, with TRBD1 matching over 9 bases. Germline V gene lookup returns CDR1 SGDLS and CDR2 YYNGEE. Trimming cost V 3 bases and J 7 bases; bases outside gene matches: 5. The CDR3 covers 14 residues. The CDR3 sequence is CASSAGTGINEQFF. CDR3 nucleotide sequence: TGTGCCAGCAGCGCCGGGACAGGGATAAATGAGCAGTTCTTC.

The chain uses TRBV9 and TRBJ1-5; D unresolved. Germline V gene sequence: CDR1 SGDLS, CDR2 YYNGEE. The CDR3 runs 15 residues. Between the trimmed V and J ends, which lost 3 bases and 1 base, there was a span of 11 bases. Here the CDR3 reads CASSDGGLSNQPQHF. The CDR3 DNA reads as TGTGCCAGCAGCGATGGAGGATTAAGCAATCAGCCCCAGCATTTT.

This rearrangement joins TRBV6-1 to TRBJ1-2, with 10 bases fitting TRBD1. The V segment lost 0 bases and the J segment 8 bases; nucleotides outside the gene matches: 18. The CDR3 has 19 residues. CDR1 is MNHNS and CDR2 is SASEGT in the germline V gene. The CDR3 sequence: CASSEAISGHRQGAYGYTF. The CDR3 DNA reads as TGTGCCAGCAGTGAAGCGATTTCGGGACATAGACAGGGGGCTTACGGCTACACCTTC.

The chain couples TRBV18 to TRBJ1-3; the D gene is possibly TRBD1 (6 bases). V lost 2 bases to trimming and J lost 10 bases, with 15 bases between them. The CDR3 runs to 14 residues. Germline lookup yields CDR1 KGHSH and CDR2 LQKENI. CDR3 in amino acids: CASSPAGARWTIYF. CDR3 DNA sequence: TGTGCCAGCTCACCAGCGGGGGCCCGATGGACCATATATTTT. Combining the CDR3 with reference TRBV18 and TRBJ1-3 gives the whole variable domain NAGVMQNPRHLVRRRGQEARLRCSPMKGHSHVYWYRQLPEEGLKFMVYLQKENIIDESGMPKERFSAEFPKEGPSILRIQQVVRGDSAAYFCASSPAGARWTIYFGEGSWLTVV.

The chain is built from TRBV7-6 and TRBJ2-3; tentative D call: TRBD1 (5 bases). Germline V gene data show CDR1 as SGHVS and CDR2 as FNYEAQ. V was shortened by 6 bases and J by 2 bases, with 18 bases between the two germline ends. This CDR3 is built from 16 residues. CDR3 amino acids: CASRDKAGTNTDTQYF. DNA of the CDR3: TGTGCCAGCAGGGACAAAGCCGGTACGAACACAGATACGCAGTATTTT. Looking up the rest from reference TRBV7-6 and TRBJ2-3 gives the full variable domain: GAGVSQSPRYKVTKRGQDVALRCDPISGHVSLYWYRQALGQGPEFLTYFNYEAQQDKSGLPNDRFSAERPEGSISTLTIQRTEQRDSAMYRCASRDKAGTNTDTQYFGPGTRLTVL.